The 12 T cell receptor beta chains in this list originate from one sample, sequenced in a study of blood T cell repertoires in COVID-19. The protocol was immunoSEQ multiplex PCR, while the TCRdb copy is restricted to in-frame clones and leaves out a portion. The sample carries around 620,000 clones, 90% recorded once. Sequencing input: peripheral blood. These receptors were collected from a young woman with acute or convalescent COVID-19.

CDR3 protein: CASSLGLAGSYEQYF. The DNA for the CDR3 is TGTGCCAGCAGCTTAGGCCTAGCGGGGTCCTACGAGCAGTACTTC. V usage is TRBV11-2 and J usage is TRBJ2-7; TRBD2 matches 9 bases. The junction had 2 bases not matched to a gene; V was cut back by 1 base and J by 1 base. Per the germline V gene, CDR1 is SGHAT and CDR2 is FQNNGV. This CDR3 has 15 residues. Variable domain in full (rest from reference TRBV11-2 and TRBJ2-7): EAGVAQSPRYKIIEKRQSVAFWCNPISGHATLYWYQQILGQGPKLLIQFQNNGVVDDSQLPKDRFSAERLKGVDSTLKIQPAKLEDSAVYLCASSLGLAGSYEQYFGPGTRLTVT.

This clone is a singleton in its sample. The genes are TRBV6-5 and TRBJ2-1, with 13 bases aligning to TRBD2. This CDR3 has 15 amino acids. From germline, CDR1 is MNHEY and CDR2 SVGAGI. J gave up 8 bases and V 4 bases, and 5 bases lay outside the gene matches. CDR3 region: CASSLTSGGRYEQFF. The CDR3 nucleotides read TGTGCCAGCAGTTTGACTAGCGGGGGGAGGTATGAGCAGTTCTTC.

V usage is TRBV19 and J usage is TRBJ1-1, with 10 positions matching TRBD1. The CDR3 length is 16 residues. Germline lookup yields CDR1 LNHDA and CDR2 SQIVND (reference sequence). J lost 5 bases, V lost 3 bases, and 9 bases had no gene match. CDR3 sequence (DNA): TGTGCCAGTAGTATGGGGAGACAGGGGGCACTGACTGAAGCTTTCTTT. Translated: CASSMGRQGALTEAFF.

The chain couples TRBV27 to TRBJ1-2; 8 bases match TRBD1. The germline gives CDR1 MNHEY, CDR2 SMNVEV (reference sequence). The CDR3 consists of 14 residues. The V segment lost 4 bases and the J segment 7 bases; nucleotides outside the gene matches: 8. The CDR3 is CASSSGQVGGGYTF. CDR3 nucleotide sequence: TGTGCCAGCAGTTCGGGACAGGTTGGAGGTGGCTACACCTTC.

This clone was found a few times. The V call is TRBV4-2, the J call TRBJ1-4, with TRBD1 identical over 11 bases. Germline loops: CDR1 LGHNA, CDR2 YNFKEQ. The CDR3 consists of 16 residues. J was trimmed by 10 bases and V by 0 bases; bases with no gene match: 7. The CDR3 bases are TGTGCCAGCAGCCAAGATGAAGGGACAGGGGGTGGAAAACTGTTTTTT. This gives the protein CASSQDEGTGGGKLFF.

CDR3 nucleotide sequence: TGTGCCAGCAGCTTAGGGTGGGGCAGGGGGCGCGAGTACGAGCAGTACTTC. It yields the protein CASSLGWGRGREYEQYF. J is TRBJ2-7 and V is TRBV11-2, with 8 positions matching TRBD1. The CDR3 is made up of 17 amino acids. The germline CDR1 and CDR2 sequences are SGHAT and FQNNGV. V lost 1 base to trimming and J lost 4 bases; unmatched junction nucleotides: 12. Full variable domain (outside the CDR3, taken from reference TRBV11-2 and TRBJ2-7): EAGVAQSPRYKIIEKRQSVAFWCNPISGHATLYWYQQILGQGPKLLIQFQNNGVVDDSQLPKDRFSAERLKGVDSTLKIQPAKLEDSAVYLCASSLGWGRGREYEQYFGPGTRLTVT.

This chain links TRBV10-1 with TRBJ1-6; no clear D. Per the germline V gene, CDR1 is WNHNN and CDR2 is SYGVQD (reference sequence). V gave up 7 bases and J gave up 8 bases, with 18 bases separating them. This CDR3 has 15 amino acids. DNA of the CDR3: TGCGCCAGCACCGTCCACAGAAGTCGGTATTCACCCCTCCACTTT. Amino acids: CASTVHRSRYSPLHF.

V gene TRBV20-1 combines with J gene TRBJ2-5, with 7 nucleotides matching TRBD1. The CDR3 is 11 amino acids. The V gene's germline CDR1 is DFQATT and CDR2 SNEGSKA (reference sequence). Germline trimming cut 6 bases from V and 2 bases from J; bases unmatched to any gene: 0. As DNA, the CDR3 is TGCAGTGCCAGGGGGCAAGAGACCCAGTACTTC. Translated, it gives CSARGQETQYF.

As DNA, the CDR3 is TGTGCCAGCAGTCCCCGAGAAGCGCGGGGGGACACTGAAGCTTTCTTT. This codes for CASSPREARGDTEAFF. The genes are TRBV6-2 or TRBV6-3 and TRBJ1-1, with D tentatively TRBD1 (5 bases). Germline assignment: CDR1 MNHEY and CDR2 SVGEGT. CDR3 size: 16 residues. The V end was cut by 5 bases, the J end by 3 bases, with 19 bases between.

The rearrangement links TRBV5-5 to TRBJ1-1, with D maybe TRBD1 (6 bases). V dropped 3 bases and J dropped 4 bases, with 28 bases sitting between them. This CDR3 has 19 residues. CDR1 is SGHKS and CDR2 is YYEKEE in the germline V gene (reference sequence). In DNA form, the CDR3 reads TGTGCCAGCAGCTACGTCGGGGGGCGTTTACCTTTCGGCGGCACTGAAGCTTTCTTT. It is translated as CASSYVGGRLPFGGTEAFF. Based on the CDR3 plus reference TRBV5-5 and TRBJ1-1, the full variable domain is DAGVTQSPTHLIKTRGQQVTLRCSPISGHKSVSWYQQVLGQGPQFIFQYYEKEERGRGNFPDRFSARQFPNYSSELNVNALLLGDSALYLCASSYVGGRLPFGGTEAFFGQGTRLTVV.

This clone came up once. The chain combines TRBV5-1 with TRBJ1-4, with a possible D match to TRBD1 (5 bases). CDR3 size: 15 residues. CDR1 and CDR2 from the germline V gene are SGHRS and YFSETQ. With 4 bases removed from V and 5 bases from J, the gap between germline ends came to 15 bases. The CDR3 reads CASSLAGGGNEKLFF. DNA of the CDR3: TGCGCCAGCAGCCTTGCTGGTGGGGGGAATGAAAAACTGTTTTTT.

V gene TRBV21-1 combines with J gene TRBJ2-4; the table's D call of TRBD1 was not tested on the DNA. TRBV21-1 is listed as a pseudogene. This CDR3 spans 17 amino acids. Written as DNA, the CDR3 is TGTGCCAGCAGCAGAGTAACAGGGGCTCTCGCCAAAAACATTCAGTACTTC. It specifies CASSRVTGALAKNIQYF.